This TCR beta chain was captured by sequencing in a study of OX40 agonist ivuxolimab in advanced cancers. Profiling relied on immunoSEQ multiplex PCR, and the TCRdb table lists in-frame clones only, not all of them. Here the sample spans 15,000 to 20,000 clones, more than 75% being singletons. Study-wide results and caveats: Normalized expansion of T-cell clones was also low for some nonresponders.

As to this clone: Antigen: not known.

Germline V lookup: CDR1 SGHDT, CDR2 YYEEEE. The CDR3 runs 16 residues. V lost 6 bases, J lost 4 bases, and 21 bases lay in between. The chain employs TRBV5-6 and TRBJ2-3, with D perhaps being TRBD1 or TRBD2 (5 bases each). The specimen was CD4+ or CD8+ T cells sorted from blood, collected in a trial of the OX40 agonist ivuxolimab. The TCR sequence derives from an adult with an advanced solid tumor such as melanoma, head and neck, liver or kidney cancer. The CDR3, as DNA: TGTGCCAGCATCAAGACGGGGATTATCAGGGCAGATACGCAGTATTTT. Translating it yields CASIKTGIIRADTQYF.